Below, one TCR beta chain is given with its context. Its antigen is still unknown. In TCRdb, the reads were re-called with MiXCR into one record per CDR3 protein. This table has about 570,000 distinct CDR3 sequences, under 45% appearing once. The sample originates from a study of T cell repertoires in cytomegalovirus infection. The germline gives CDR1 SGHDT, CDR2 YYEEEE. The CDR3 contains 21 residues. After removal of 2 bases from V and 0 bases from J, the junction contained 11 bases not matched to a gene. This clonotype originated in a human donor in good health (CMV status not recorded). Some clones in this sample may be carry-over from other donors' samples. Sequences were derived from cultured PBMCs, sampled from culture after CMV antigen stimulation. This chain uses TRBV5-6 with TRBJ2-1; TRBD2 matches at 16 bases. This chain's CDR3 is CASSFTTGLAGGESSYNEQFF. CDR3 in DNA: TGTGCCAGCAGCTTTACAACGGGACTAGCGGGGGGGGAGAGCTCCTACAATGAGCAGTTCTTC.